Listed here are 18 T cell receptor beta chains from one sample, sequenced in a study of shared clonotypes between healthy human individuals. Data came from immunoSEQ multiplex PCR; TCRdb stores just in-frame clones and leaves some out. The table has 2 million to 3 million clones, more than 85% seen once. The source material was naive CD4+ T cells from PBMCs. Subset of the sample: CD45RA+ positively selected. The origin of the receptors is a young man in good health. Some clones in this sample may be carry-over from other donors' samples.

The chain is built from TRBV7-9 and TRBJ2-7, with 8 bases lining up with TRBD2. The CDR3 is made up of 14 amino acids. Germline V gives CDR1 SEHNR, CDR2 FQNEAQ (reference sequence). V trimming: 2 bases; J trimming: 6 bases; junction bases outside the gene matches: 6. The CDR3 region is CASSLSGAGGEQYF. The DNA of the CDR3 is TGTGCCAGCAGCTTATCAGGCGCGGGGGGCGAGCAGTACTTC. The variable domain in full, completed from reference TRBV7-9 and TRBJ2-7, reads DTGVSQNPRHKITKRGQNVTFRCDPISEHNRLYWYRQTLGQGPEFLTYFQNEAQLEKSRLLSDRFSAERPKGSFSTLEIQRTEQGDSAMYLCASSLSGAGGEQYFGPGTRLTVT.

The chain links TRBV10-3 to TRBJ2-1; D is perhaps TRBD1 or TRBD2 (6 bases each). CDR1 ENHRY and CDR2 SYGVKD come from the germline V gene. The CDR3 has 13 amino acids. V dropped 4 bases and J dropped 8 bases, with 12 bases sitting between them. The DNA for the CDR3 is TGTGCCATCAGTGTACGGAGGGGGGATGAGCAGTTCTTC. This translates into CAISVRRGDEQFF.

This clone was recorded only once. The rearrangement joins TRBV11-1 to TRBJ2-5; 10 nucleotides line up with TRBD2. Losses at the gene ends were 1 base for V and 3 bases for J; bases not matched to a gene: 8. Germline-derived CDR1 and CDR2 are SGHAT and FQDESV (reference sequence). The length of the CDR3 is 17 residues. Here the CDR3 reads CASSLDWLAGVEETQYF. DNA of the CDR3: TGTGCCAGCAGCTTAGATTGGCTAGCGGGAGTCGAAGAGACCCAGTACTTC.

In this sample, this clone turned up a few times. This chain links TRBV29-1 with TRBJ2-2; unclear D gene. The V end was cut by 3 bases, the J end by 3 bases, with 2 bases between. The CDR3 loop spans 11 amino acids. Looked up from germline, CDR1 is SQVTM and CDR2 is ANQGSEA. For the CDR3, the DNA is TGCAGCGTTGATGACACCGGGGAGCTGTTTTTT. Its protein product is CSVDDTGELFF.

This clone was observed a single time. The chain carries TRBV7-2 and TRBJ1-4; D is perhaps TRBD1 (6 bases). Germline CDR1 SGHTA, CDR2 FQGNSA. The CDR3 sequence is 16 residues long. Between the trimmed V and J ends, which lost 5 bases and 2 bases, there was a span of 15 bases. CDR3 residues: CASSPDRSLTNEKLFF. The CDR3 region has the DNA TGTGCCAGCAGCCCTGACAGGAGCTTGACTAATGAAAAACTGTTTTTT.

The V call is TRBV30, the J call TRBJ1-6; D remains unclear. Per the germline V gene, CDR1 is GTSNPN and CDR2 is SVGIG (reference sequence). Trimming removed 3 bases at V and 0 bases at J, with 6 bases between. The CDR3 sequence is 14 residues long. The CDR3 sequence is CAWRDSSYNSPLHF. Here the CDR3 DNA reads TGTGCCTGGAGAGATAGCTCCTATAATTCACCCCTCCACTTT.

In its sample, this clone was seen once. The identical CDR3 is also encoded by other nucleotide sequences in the sample. The chain employs TRBV2 and TRBJ1-1; D is uncertain. The germline CDR1 and CDR2 sequences are SNHLY and FYNNEI. The CDR3 consists of 13 residues. Trimming removed 4 bases at V and 1 base at J, with 7 bases between. In DNA, the CDR3 is TGTGCCAGCAGTGTATTACAGAACACTGAAGCTTTCTTT. It is translated as CASSVLQNTEAFF. Combining the CDR3 with reference TRBV2 and TRBJ1-1 gives the whole variable domain EPEVTQTPSHQVTQMGQEVILRCVPISNHLYFYWYRQILGQKVEFLVSFYNNEISEKSEIFDDQFSVERPDGSNFTLKIRSTKLEDSAMYFCASSVLQNTEAFFGQGTRLTVV.

This chain uses TRBV6-1 with TRBJ2-4; D not resolved. The CDR3 totals 15 residues. Germline V lookup: CDR1 MNHNS, CDR2 SASEGT. Trimming shortened V by 5 bases and J by 0 bases, and 11 bases separated the two germline ends. CDR3 in DNA: TGTGCCAGCAGTCATACAGATCTAGCCAAAAACATTCAGTACTTC. Amino acids: CASSHTDLAKNIQYF.

The chain uses TRBV28 and TRBJ1-5; maybe TRBD1 (6 bases). The CDR3 runs to 14 residues. The germline CDR1 and CDR2 sequences are MDHEN and SYDVKM. The germline V and J ends were trimmed by 2 bases and 10 bases, with 15 bases remaining between them. In DNA form, the CDR3 reads TGTGCCAGCAGTTTACAGGGGAAGGTGGAACCCCAGCATTTT. Translation gives CASSLQGKVEPQHF.

The J gene is TRBJ2-1, the V gene TRBV7-2, with 7 positions matching TRBD2. The CDR3 runs 15 residues. Germline V gene lookup returns CDR1 SGHTA and CDR2 FQGNSA. With V trimmed by 2 bases and J by 3 bases, 4 bases remained unmatched. CDR3 DNA: TGTGCCAGCAGCTTAATGGCGGGAGTCTACAATGAGCAGTTCTTC. It specifies CASSLMAGVYNEQFF.

This chain joins TRBV4-3 and TRBJ2-7, with a tentative D call TRBD2 (6 bases). This CDR3 comprises 16 residues. The V gene lost 2 bases and the J gene lost 6 bases, with 20 bases spanning the gap. Germline V gene lookup returns CDR1 LGHNA and CDR2 YSLEER. The CDR3 nucleotides are TGCGCCAGCAGCCAAAGGAGGGTGGGGGGAGCCCGCGAGCAGTACTTC. This gives the protein CASSQRRVGGAREQYF.

To note about this clone: Other nucleotide sequences in the sample specify the same CDR3. This sequence joins TRBV9 and TRBJ2-5, with TRBD2 as a possible D gene (6 bases). Germline V gene lookup returns CDR1 SGDLS and CDR2 YYNGEE. The CDR3 has 13 residues. With 0 bases removed from V and 5 bases from J, the gap between germline ends came to 8 bases. The CDR3 sequence is CASSVGGGETQYF. The CDR3 DNA reads TGTGCCAGCAGCGTAGGAGGAGGGGAGACCCAGTACTTC.

This chain uses TRBV14 with TRBJ2-1, with 12 bases lining up with TRBD2. This CDR3 region has 15 residues. The germline V gene encodes CDR1 SGHDN and CDR2 FVKESK. With 4 bases clipped from V and 7 bases from J, the junction kept 5 bases outside the gene matches. CDR3 residues: CASSPLAGGGNEQFF. The CDR3 DNA reads as TGTGCCAGCAGCCCACTAGCGGGAGGTGGGAATGAGCAGTTCTTC. The full variable domain, its missing parts supplied by reference TRBV14 and TRBJ2-1, is EAGVTQFPSHSVIEKGQTVTLRCDPISGHDNLYWYRRVMGKEIKFLLHFVKESKQDESGMPNNRFLAERTGGTYSTLKVQPAELEDSGVYFCASSPLAGGGNEQFFGPGTRLTVL.

A note on this clone: This sample includes further DNA sequences coding for the same CDR3. The chain has TRBV5-1 and TRBJ2-1; TRBD2 matches at 10 bases. The CDR3 extends over 14 amino acids. The J segment lost 4 bases and the V segment lost 5 bases, leaving 3 bases of the junction unmatched. Germline V CDR1 and CDR2: SGHRS, YFSETQ. This CDR3 reads CASSLAGVYNEQFF. The CDR3 DNA is TGCGCCAGCAGTCTAGCGGGAGTGTACAATGAGCAGTTCTTC.

The chain joins TRBV5-1 to TRBJ2-5; D possibly uses TRBD1 or TRBD2 (6 bases each). The CDR3 totals 14 residues. Trimming shortened V by 4 bases and J by 5 bases, and 15 bases separated the two germline ends. The germline V gene encodes CDR1 SGHRS and CDR2 YFSETQ. The CDR3 DNA follows: TGCGCCAGCAGCAGGGGGGTGATTCTGGAGACCCAGTACTTC. Translating gives CASSRGVILETQYF.

Comments on this clone: Other DNA sequences within the sample encode an identical CDR3. The V gene is TRBV7-3, the J gene TRBJ2-5; unclear D gene. The V gene's germline CDR1 is SGHTA and CDR2 FQGTGA. The CDR3 is 13 amino acids. V was pared by 2 bases and J by 5 bases, with 9 bases between. The CDR3 loop reads CASSLGGRETQYF. CDR3 nucleotide sequence: TGTGCCAGCAGCTTAGGTGGTAGGGAGACCCAGTACTTC.

The V gene is TRBV11-2, the J gene TRBJ2-7; TRBD2 agrees at 10 bases. This CDR3 comprises 17 residues. Germline trimming cut 1 base from V and 3 bases from J; bases unmatched to any gene: 9. CDR1 is SGHAT, CDR2 FQNNGV, per germline. Here the CDR3 DNA reads TGTGCCAGCAGCTTAGTACCGGCTAGCGGGAGCCTCTACGAGCAGTACTTC. It encodes CASSLVPASGSLYEQYF.

Comments on this clone: This specimen includes other DNA sequences encoding the same CDR3. This chain uses TRBV5-1 with TRBJ2-7; TRBD1 matches at 8 bases. Per the germline V gene, CDR1 is SGHRS and CDR2 is YFSETQ. This CDR3 contains 13 residues. J lost 1 base, V lost 4 bases, and 1 base had no gene match. CDR3 coding DNA: TGCGCCAGCAGCCGGGACAGGTCCTACGAGCAGTACTTC. Translated: CASSRDRSYEQYF.